The rows below give T cell receptor beta chains drawn from one sample of a study of T-cell reconstitution after alpha-beta-depleted transplantation in children. TCRdb independently ran MiXCR on the PCR reads; one entry per CDR3 protein. The sample yields 350,000 to 450,000 distinct CDR3 sequences, roughly 22% seen once. Sequencing used PBMCs from the stem cell graft donor, obtained from the stem cell graft. Every receptor here comes from a human donor who donated a stem cell graft to a child with acute myeloid leukemia. CDR3s include the opening cysteine and the closing phenylalanine or tryptophan. The order of the fields is V gene, clone size, J gene, D gene, CDR3 length, CDR3 DNA, CDR3 protein. The D gene is left open where the match is weak. Rows may omit the clone size; those that give it use once, few, many or a size class.

v_gene: TRBV20-1; abundance: few; j_gene: TRBJ2-3; d_gene: .; len: 14; CDR3nt: TGCAGTCTCGGTGGGATAGCAAGCACAGATACGCAGTATTTT; CDR3aa: CSLGGIASTDTQYF
v_gene: TRBV7-9; abundance: few; j_gene: TRBJ2-3; d_gene: TRBD1; len: 16; CDR3nt: TGTGCCAGCAGCCCGAGGGACAGCTCTAGCACAGATACGCAGTATTTT; CDR3aa: CASSPRDSSSTDTQYF
v_gene: TRBV7-2; abundance: .; j_gene: TRBJ2-7; d_gene: TRBD2; len: 16; CDR3nt: TGTGCCAGCAGCTTGACTAGCGGGGAAAACCTTTACGAGCAGTACTTC; CDR3aa: CASSLTSGENLYEQYF
v_gene: TRBV3-1; abundance: .; j_gene: TRBJ2-1; d_gene: TRBD2; len: 15; CDR3nt: TGTGCCAGCAGCCAAGGACTAGCGGGAGGTCACGAGCAGTTCTTC; CDR3aa: CASSQGLAGGHEQFF
v_gene: TRBV20-1; abundance: .; j_gene: TRBJ2-3; d_gene: TRBD2; len: 15; CDR3nt: TGCAGTGCTAGAGATCCCCTAGCGGGAGTCAATACGCAGTATTTT; CDR3aa: CSARDPLAGVNTQYF
v_gene: TRBV28; abundance: few; j_gene: TRBJ2-5; d_gene: .; len: 15; CDR3nt: TGTGCCAGCAGTTCTATGGGCAGGCCCCAAGAGACCCAGTACTTC; CDR3aa: CASSSMGRPQETQYF
v_gene: TRBV28; abundance: .; j_gene: TRBJ2-1; d_gene: .; len: 15; CDR3nt: TGTGCCAGCAGGCCACGGGGTGCGAGTTACAATGAGCAGTTCTTC; CDR3aa: CASRPRGASYNEQFF
v_gene: TRBV19; abundance: .; j_gene: TRBJ2-1; d_gene: .; len: 15; CDR3nt: TGTGCCAGTAGTGGAGTCAGCGGAATATACAATGAGCAGTTCTTC; CDR3aa: CASSGVSGIYNEQFF
v_gene: TRBV25-1; abundance: many; j_gene: TRBJ2-7; d_gene: .; len: 15; CDR3nt: TGTGCCAGCAGTGAAGGAGACAGTTCTACCTACGAGCAGTACTTC; CDR3aa: CASSEGDSSTYEQYF
v_gene: TRBV7-2; abundance: few; j_gene: TRBJ1-6; d_gene: .; len: 15; CDR3nt: TGTGCCAGCAGCTCCCAGGACAGTTATAATTCACCCCTCCACTTT; CDR3aa: CASSSQDSYNSPLHF
v_gene: TRBV10-3; abundance: .; j_gene: TRBJ2-1; d_gene: TRBD2; len: 16; CDR3nt: TGTGCCATCAGCGGGCGCCTAGCGGACCAATACAATGAGCAGTTCTTC; CDR3aa: CAISGRLADQYNEQFF
v_gene: TRBV18; abundance: .; j_gene: TRBJ1-5; d_gene: .; len: 15; CDR3nt: TGTGCCAGCTCACCAACTTCGGTGGGCAATCAGCCCCAGCATTTT; CDR3aa: CASSPTSVGNQPQHF
v_gene: TRBV7-2; abundance: .; j_gene: TRBJ2-3; d_gene: TRBD2; len: 15; CDR3nt: TGTGCCAGCAGCGTTAGCGGGACGTACACAGATACGCAGTATTTT; CDR3aa: CASSVSGTYTDTQYF
v_gene: TRBV29-1; abundance: many; j_gene: TRBJ2-7; d_gene: .; len: 14; CDR3nt: TGCAGCGTTGTGGTGCAGGGCACATACTACGAGCAGTACTTC; CDR3aa: CSVVVQGTYYEQYF
v_gene: TRBV15; abundance: .; j_gene: TRBJ2-1; d_gene: .; len: 16; CDR3nt: TGTGCCACCAGCAGAGGTGAGGTTAGTCTCTACAATGAGCAGTTCTTC; CDR3aa: CATSRGEVSLYNEQFF
v_gene: TRBV20-1; abundance: .; j_gene: TRBJ2-1; d_gene: .; len: 13; CDR3nt: TGCAGTGCTAGACTGTTTGGGGACAATGAGCAGTTCTTC; CDR3aa: CSARLFGDNEQFF
v_gene: TRBV11-2; abundance: .; j_gene: TRBJ1-2; d_gene: .; len: 13; CDR3nt: TGTGCCAGCAGCCACGGGGCTGGCTATGGCTACACCTTC; CDR3aa: CASSHGAGYGYTF
v_gene: TRBV20-1; abundance: many; j_gene: TRBJ2-5; d_gene: .; len: 12; CDR3nt: TGCAGTGCTAGTGGCAGGAGGGAGACCCAGTACTTC; CDR3aa: CSASGRRETQYF
v_gene: TRBV6-1; abundance: few; j_gene: TRBJ1-1; d_gene: .; len: 14; CDR3nt: TGTGCCAGCAGTGAAGGGGTTACGAACACTGAAGCTTTCTTT; CDR3aa: CASSEGVTNTEAFF
v_gene: TRBV20-1; abundance: .; j_gene: TRBJ1-1; d_gene: .; len: 15; CDR3nt: TGCAGTGCAACTAAGGGTGGGCTATCGAACACTGAAGCTTTCTTT; CDR3aa: CSATKGGLSNTEAFF
v_gene: TRBV12-3/TRBV12-4; abundance: few; j_gene: TRBJ1-4; d_gene: .; len: 16; CDR3nt: TGTGCCAGCAGTTTGAAAGGCGGGAGGACATACGAAAAACTGTTTTTT; CDR3aa: CASSLKGGRTYEKLFF
v_gene: TRBV7-9; abundance: few; j_gene: TRBJ2-5; d_gene: TRBD2; len: 14; CDR3nt: TGTGCCAGCAGTGAGACTAGCGGGCAAGAGACCCAGTACTTC; CDR3aa: CASSETSGQETQYF
v_gene: TRBV20-1; abundance: many; j_gene: TRBJ2-5; d_gene: .; len: 11; CDR3nt: TGCAGTGCTAGAGACCGTTCAGTGGAGTACTTC; CDR3aa: CSARDRSVEYF
v_gene: TRBV29-1; abundance: many; j_gene: TRBJ1-1; d_gene: .; len: 13; CDR3nt: TGCAGCACTGGGTTGGTTCCGAACACTGAAGCTTTCTTT; CDR3aa: CSTGLVPNTEAFF
v_gene: TRBV5-5; abundance: .; j_gene: TRBJ2-2; d_gene: .; len: 16; CDR3nt: TGTGCCAGCAGCTTGGAGGCAGCCGCGAACACCGGGGAGCTGTTTTTT; CDR3aa: CASSLEAAANTGELFF
v_gene: TRBV13; abundance: .; j_gene: TRBJ2-1; d_gene: .; len: 15; CDR3nt: TGTGCCAGCAGCCCACCGACTAGTATCTACAATGAGCAGTTCTTC; CDR3aa: CASSPPTSIYNEQFF
v_gene: TRBV4-3; abundance: few; j_gene: TRBJ2-7; d_gene: .; len: 16; CDR3nt: TGCGCCAGCAGCCAAGATCGTCGGCAGGAACCCTACGAGCAGTACTTC; CDR3aa: CASSQDRRQEPYEQYF
v_gene: TRBV12-3/TRBV12-4; abundance: .; j_gene: TRBJ1-2; d_gene: .; len: 11; CDR3nt: TGTGCCAGCAGCCAAAATCTTGGCTACACCTTC; CDR3aa: CASSQNLGYTF
v_gene: TRBV6-5; abundance: many; j_gene: TRBJ1-1; d_gene: TRBD1; len: 14; CDR3nt: TGTGCCAGCAGTAGGGGACAGCCGAACACTGAAGCTTTCTTT; CDR3aa: CASSRGQPNTEAFF
v_gene: TRBV6-2/TRBV6-3; abundance: few; j_gene: TRBJ2-3; d_gene: .; len: 17; CDR3nt: TGTGCCAGCAGTTACCTCACTCCGCAGCGGCACACAGATACGCAGTATTTT; CDR3aa: CASSYLTPQRHTDTQYF
v_gene: TRBV27; abundance: once; j_gene: TRBJ2-3; d_gene: TRBD2; len: 16; CDR3nt: TGTGCCAGCAGTTTTTTGATAGCGGGAGGCCCGGATACGCAGTATTTT; CDR3aa: CASSFLIAGGPDTQYF
v_gene: TRBV29-1; abundance: .; j_gene: TRBJ2-7; d_gene: .; len: 15; CDR3nt: TGCAGCGTTGAAGATAACAGGGACGGTTCCTACGAGCAGTACTTC; CDR3aa: CSVEDNRDGSYEQYF
v_gene: TRBV20-1; abundance: .; j_gene: TRBJ2-7; d_gene: TRBD1; len: 15; CDR3nt: TGCAGTGCTAGAGATCCGGGACAGGGTCCAAGAGAGCAGTACTTC; CDR3aa: CSARDPGQGPREQYF
v_gene: TRBV29-1; abundance: many; j_gene: TRBJ2-2; d_gene: TRBD1; len: 17; CDR3nt: TGCAGCGAAAGGACCTTAGGGGGCACCGCGAACACCGGGGAGCTGTTTTTT; CDR3aa: CSERTLGGTANTGELFF
v_gene: TRBV12-3/TRBV12-4; abundance: .; j_gene: TRBJ2-1; d_gene: TRBD2; len: 15; CDR3nt: TGTGCCAGCAGCCAAACTAGCGGGAGGCCCAATGAGCAGTTCTTC; CDR3aa: CASSQTSGRPNEQFF
v_gene: TRBV29-1; abundance: many; j_gene: TRBJ1-3; d_gene: .; len: 13; CDR3nt: TGCAGCGTTGGGCAGGGCTTTGGAAACACCATATATTTT; CDR3aa: CSVGQGFGNTIYF
v_gene: TRBV10-3; abundance: few; j_gene: TRBJ2-2; d_gene: .; len: 14; CDR3nt: TGTGCCATCACCGGGACAAGCGGTACCGGGGAGCTGTTTTTT; CDR3aa: CAITGTSGTGELFF
v_gene: TRBV4-3; abundance: few; j_gene: TRBJ1-1; d_gene: .; len: 13; CDR3nt: TGCGCCAGCAGCCCCGCGATAATGACGGACCCTTTCTTT; CDR3aa: CASSPAIMTDPFF
v_gene: TRBV29-1; abundance: .; j_gene: TRBJ2-4; d_gene: TRBD1; len: 13; CDR3nt: TGCAGCGTTGAGGACAGGAGCAAAAACATTCAGTACTTC; CDR3aa: CSVEDRSKNIQYF
v_gene: TRBV27; abundance: .; j_gene: TRBJ2-6; d_gene: .; len: 14; CDR3nt: TGTGCCAGCACCCCATTTTCTGGGGCCAACGTCCTGACTTTC; CDR3aa: CASTPFSGANVLTF
v_gene: TRBV27; abundance: many; j_gene: TRBJ2-7; d_gene: TRBD1; len: 15; CDR3nt: TGTGCCAGCAGCAGGACAGGGGGAGGCGGCTACGAGCAGTACTTC; CDR3aa: CASSRTGGGGYEQYF
v_gene: TRBV28; abundance: .; j_gene: TRBJ2-7; d_gene: .; len: 15; CDR3nt: TGTGCCAGCAGCCGGGAAGGGGTAGCTTCCTACGAGCAGTACTTC; CDR3aa: CASSREGVASYEQYF
v_gene: TRBV15; abundance: .; j_gene: TRBJ1-6; d_gene: .; len: 13; CDR3nt: TGTGCCACCAGCAGACTCAATAATTCACCCCTCCACTTT; CDR3aa: CATSRLNNSPLHF
v_gene: TRBV27; abundance: many; j_gene: TRBJ2-7; d_gene: .; len: 11; CDR3nt: TGTGCCAGCAGCGAAGGGAGCGAGCAGTACTTC; CDR3aa: CASSEGSEQYF
v_gene: TRBV29-1; abundance: many; j_gene: TRBJ1-5; d_gene: .; len: 14; CDR3nt: TGCAGCGTTGCTGGGGGCCCTAGCAATCAGCCCCAGCATTTT; CDR3aa: CSVAGGPSNQPQHF
v_gene: TRBV6-1; abundance: .; j_gene: TRBJ1-2; d_gene: TRBD1; len: 14; CDR3nt: TGTGCCAGCAGGGGGACAGCCTCGGGGGATGGCTACACCTTC; CDR3aa: CASRGTASGDGYTF
v_gene: TRBV2; abundance: .; j_gene: TRBJ2-4; d_gene: TRBD1; len: 14; CDR3nt: TGTGCCAGCAGTTCTACAGGGGGCGGAAACATTCAGTACTTC; CDR3aa: CASSSTGGGNIQYF
v_gene: TRBV20-1; abundance: .; j_gene: TRBJ1-2; d_gene: .; len: 13; CDR3nt: TGCAGTGCGAGGGGGGGCCGAAACTATGGCTACACCTTC; CDR3aa: CSARGGRNYGYTF
v_gene: TRBV12-3/TRBV12-4; abundance: .; j_gene: TRBJ1-2; d_gene: TRBD1; len: 15; CDR3nt: TGTGCCAGCAGTCAACCGGGACAGGGCCCCTATGGCTACACCTTC; CDR3aa: CASSQPGQGPYGYTF
v_gene: TRBV20-1; abundance: many; j_gene: TRBJ2-1; d_gene: .; len: 12; CDR3nt: TGCAGTATTAGTGAAAGGTACAATGAGCAGTTCTTC; CDR3aa: CSISERYNEQFF
v_gene: TRBV12-3/TRBV12-4; abundance: .; j_gene: TRBJ1-5; d_gene: TRBD1; len: 14; CDR3nt: TGTGCCAGCAGCCTGACAGGGCGCAATCAGCCCCAGCATTTT; CDR3aa: CASSLTGRNQPQHF
v_gene: TRBV6-5; abundance: few; j_gene: TRBJ2-7; d_gene: .; len: 15; CDR3nt: TGTGCCAGCAGTTACGCCTACCAGGGTTCCTACGAGCAGTACTTC; CDR3aa: CASSYAYQGSYEQYF
v_gene: TRBV6-5; abundance: few; j_gene: TRBJ2-1; d_gene: .; len: 15; CDR3nt: TGTGCCAGCAGTTACTCGCGGGAGAGGGGGAATGAGCAGTTCTTC; CDR3aa: CASSYSRERGNEQFF
v_gene: TRBV29-1; abundance: .; j_gene: TRBJ2-7; d_gene: .; len: 13; CDR3nt: TGCAGCGCGGGAGCGCCCTCTTCCTACGAGCAGTACTTC; CDR3aa: CSAGAPSSYEQYF
v_gene: TRBV27; abundance: few; j_gene: TRBJ2-1; d_gene: .; len: 13; CDR3nt: TGTGCCAGCAGTTTATTGGGCACCCATGAGCAGTTCTTC; CDR3aa: CASSLLGTHEQFF
v_gene: TRBV4-2; abundance: .; j_gene: TRBJ2-3; d_gene: .; len: 15; CDR3nt: TGTGCCAGCAGCCAAGACCCAACTGCCACAGATACGCAGTATTTT; CDR3aa: CASSQDPTATDTQYF
v_gene: TRBV6-5; abundance: .; j_gene: TRBJ2-2; d_gene: TRBD2; len: 18; CDR3nt: TGTGCCAGCAGTTATTGGGTAGCGGGAATTGTGGACACCGGGGAGCTGTTTTTT; CDR3aa: CASSYWVAGIVDTGELFF
v_gene: TRBV29-1; abundance: .; j_gene: TRBJ2-1; d_gene: TRBD2; len: 14; CDR3nt: TGCAGCGCCCCCAGTACTAGCGGGTCTAATGAGCAGTTCTTC; CDR3aa: CSAPSTSGSNEQFF
v_gene: TRBV20-1; abundance: .; j_gene: TRBJ2-1; d_gene: .; len: 14; CDR3nt: TGCAGTGCTAGAGAACCGGGAGTCCACAATGAGCAGTTCTTC; CDR3aa: CSAREPGVHNEQFF
v_gene: TRBV20-1; abundance: few; j_gene: TRBJ2-3; d_gene: TRBD1; len: 15; CDR3nt: TGCAGTGCTACATTGCCGGGACAGGGTACAGATACGCAGTATTTT; CDR3aa: CSATLPGQGTDTQYF